This T cell receptor beta chain comes out of a study of long-term antiretroviral therapy in people with HIV (dated by TCRdb to the early 2020s). About the investigation overall: The earliest samples were collected about a decade before the 2015 WHO recommendation for immediate ART, when ART was typically delayed until CD4 counts fell. Of the approximately 30 participants with HIV, more than 10 were female. Test extractions of a monoclonal T-cell line alongside approximately 36 polyclonal samples showed no cross-contamination during QIAcube processing. From some 27 adults with confirmed HIV infection, the cohort provided approximately 190 cryopreserved PBMC samples, gathered serially across a mean of around six years (range 1-12). Whether ART initiation and durable HIV suppression were associated with changes in peripheral blood TRB repertoire composition and diversity was tested in a retrospective serial study.

From cysteine to phenylalanine, the CDR3 is 14 amino acids long. Here the CDR3 DNA is all that survives: 42 bases in frame from base 1. Compared with germline, V lacks 4 bases and J lacks 6 bases; bases without a gene match: 6. CDR1 SGDLS and CDR2 YYNGEE are derived from the germline V gene. Paper-wide results and their limitations: The repertoire was dominated across all time points by expanded TRB clones identified before ART initiation, although this dominance was seen to fluctuate and to decrease in many PLHIV after ART. Owing to limited PBMC availability, only the TCR beta chain was sequenced, without alpha chain pairing. Starting ART was linked to a significant rise in TRB diversity, yet even with long-term ART the diversity remained significantly lower than in transplant donor controls. Unsorted PBMC were profiled instead of sorted CD4+ and CD8+ T cells because pre-ART samples had limited cell numbers. The samples were dated from about 2004 to 2018, and the ART regimens that were used may be less effective than current ART regimens. CDR3 length ranges in HIV repertoires were narrower than in controls, and network structure suggested an antigen-experienced repertoire with only a slight naive shift after ART. Inferences about post-ART repertoire changes are limited because no data were available on ART adherence, viral resistance or therapy changes.

About this clone itself: The target of this receptor is not known. Within one base of it there is no much larger clone, and no base qualities were kept.

Sequencing of the TRB variable region was done with the immunoSEQ hsTCRB v3.0 assay at survey level resolution. The target sequencing depth for TRB was roughly 35,000-50,000 T-cell genomes per sample. An Illumina MiSeq with a v3 150-cycle kit was used to sequence the pooled TRB libraries. Per the authors' processing: Analysis of repertoires was carried out in R inside a reproducible Nextflow workflow spanning QC, data transformation and analysis. LymphoSeq2, an R package for exploring AIRR-Seq data, was used to implement the custom analyses. Several samples that produced fewer than 5000 total TRB sequences were removed, so 190 or so HIV repertoires were analyzed. Among the approximately 180 HIV repertoires that were kept, 59 were collected before ART initiation and over 120 were collected after ART initiation. Repertoires were downsampled to 5000 TRB nucleotide sequences, and summary statistics were averaged over 100 downsampling iterations. TRB sequences were retained for analysis only if CDR3 regions of at least seven amino acids were present. Diversity was assessed using a clonality score derived from Shannon entropy and using the Gini coefficient. Repertoire networks linked the top 5000 CDR3 amino acid sequences whenever two sequences differed by an edit distance of one. For TRB CDR3 amino acid sequences, antigen specificity groups and MHC restriction were predicted with GLIPH2. CDR3 amino acid sequences were matched against VDJdb and McPAS-TCR to flag known CMV, EBV, HIV or tissue antigen associations. Pre-ART, post-ART and control groups were compared with Wilcoxon signed-rank tests and Holm-Bonferroni correction. The table comes from immuneACCESS by way of TCRdb, which keeps in-frame sequences with V and J called. Part of the clones is missing from these tables; in studies checked, under half for an unresolved V gene and the rest for unknown reasons. D and trimming come from the DNA, and the V and J calls and clone size come from that table. Here the sample has 30,000 to 40,000 clones; just under 95% occur a single time. The ten largest clones add up to 3.6% of the sample.

To be included, a participant needed at least one PBMC sample from before ART initiation plus at least two post-ART samples. All participants with HIV were treated in the United States of America. Before DNA extraction, cryopreserved samples containing about 0.95-10 million PBMC were thawed and washed. At the time of the earliest PBMC sample for each participant with HIV, ages ranged from roughly 23 to 60 years. Per participant, PBMC samples came from 1-4 timepoints prior to ART initiation and 2-8 timepoints following ART initiation, for a median of 7 samples. For every participant, serial HIV viral load, CD4+ T-cell count, ART history and demographic data were obtained. Genomic DNA was extracted from unsorted PBMC with a Qiagen kit on a QIAcube, processed in batches of 12 samples.

The chain is encoded by TRBV9 joined to TRBJ2-1, with 8 middle bases fitting TRBD2. The sequence derives from a woman aged 45-65 years with HIV. The source was unsorted PBMCs, collected 4.1 years after starting antiretroviral therapy. The CDR3 corresponds to CASSTTSASNEQFF. Read as DNA, the sequence is TGTGCCAGCAGCACGACTAGCGCCTCCAATGAGCAGTTCTTC. The reference TRBV9 and TRBJ2-1 proteins fill in what lies around the CDR3, so the full variable domain reads DSGVTQTPKHLITATGQRVTLRCSPRSGDLSVYWYQQSLDQGLQFLIQYYNGEERAKGNILERFSAQQFPDLHSELNLSSLELGDSALYFCASSTTSASNEQFFGPGTRLTVL.